This T cell receptor (beta chain) appears in the sequencing data of a study of PD-L1 blockade in urothelial cancer. Study context: Analyses used blood from 3 weeks (second dose) and 6 weeks after treatment start.

Noted time point: pretreatment peripheral blood. Patients in the study were battling locally advanced or metastatic urothelial carcinoma. V gave up 0 bases and J gave up 5 bases, with 17 bases separating them. The germline gives CDR1 MGHRA, CDR2 YSYEKL. The CDR3 contains 17 residues. The method was immunoSEQ multiplex PCR; TCRdb's version includes in-frame clones alone and lacks a portion of them. This sample carries around 70,000 clones, 84% of them seen once, and the ten largest clones take around a tenth. The specimen was PBMCs, collected around atezolizumab (anti-PD-L1) treatment. The sequence derives from a woman aged 70-85 years with urothelial cancer. The chain combines TRBV4-1 with TRBJ2-4; TRBD2 is a possible D gene (5 bases). CDR3 region: CASSQDFTGKWENIQYF. CDR3 DNA: TGCGCCAGCAGCCAAGATTTTACGGGGAAGTGGGAAAACATTCAGTACTTC.